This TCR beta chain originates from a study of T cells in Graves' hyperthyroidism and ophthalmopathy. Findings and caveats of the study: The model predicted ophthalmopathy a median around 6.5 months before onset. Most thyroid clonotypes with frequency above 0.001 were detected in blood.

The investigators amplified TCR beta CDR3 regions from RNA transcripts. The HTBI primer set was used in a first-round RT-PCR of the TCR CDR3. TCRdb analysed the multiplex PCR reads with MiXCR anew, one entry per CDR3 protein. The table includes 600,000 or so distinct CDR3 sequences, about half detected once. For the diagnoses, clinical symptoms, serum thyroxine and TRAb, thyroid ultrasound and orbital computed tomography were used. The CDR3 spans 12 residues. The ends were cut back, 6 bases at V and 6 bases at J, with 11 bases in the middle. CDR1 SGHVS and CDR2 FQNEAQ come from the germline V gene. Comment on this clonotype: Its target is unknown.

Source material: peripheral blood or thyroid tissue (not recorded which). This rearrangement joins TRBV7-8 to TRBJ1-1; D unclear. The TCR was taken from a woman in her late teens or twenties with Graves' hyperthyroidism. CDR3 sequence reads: CASSEASSEAFF. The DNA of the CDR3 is TGTGCCAGCAGTGAAGCCAGCTCTGAAGCTTTCTTT.